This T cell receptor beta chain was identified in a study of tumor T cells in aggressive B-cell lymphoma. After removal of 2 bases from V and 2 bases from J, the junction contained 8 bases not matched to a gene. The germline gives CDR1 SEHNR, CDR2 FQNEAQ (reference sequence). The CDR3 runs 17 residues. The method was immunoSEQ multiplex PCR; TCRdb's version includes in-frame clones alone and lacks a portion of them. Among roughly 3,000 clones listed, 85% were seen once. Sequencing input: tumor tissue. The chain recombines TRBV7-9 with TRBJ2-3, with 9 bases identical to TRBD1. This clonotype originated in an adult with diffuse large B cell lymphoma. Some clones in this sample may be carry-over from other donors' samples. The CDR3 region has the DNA TGTGCCAGCAGCTTACCAATTGGGACAGGGTCCACAGATACGCAGTATTTT. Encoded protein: CASSLPIGTGSTDTQYF.